Presented here are 19 T cell receptor beta chains from one specimen sequenced in a study of T cells in localized non-small cell lung cancer. Profiled with immunoSEQ multiplex PCR; TCRdb holds only in-frame clones, not every one. There are under 25,000 clones in the sample; 75% to 90% occur only once, and 22% lies in the top ten. The starting material was PBMCs, obtained before any cancer treatment. All receptors derive from a man between 40 and 75 years old with stage II squamous cell lung carcinoma.

The J gene is TRBJ2-1, the V gene TRBV5-1, with 7 nucleotides matching TRBD2. Trimming removed 0 bases from V and 11 bases from J; junction bases left unmatched: 8. Germline CDR1 is SGHRS and CDR2 is YFSETQ. The CDR3 extends over 14 amino acids. In nucleotides, the CDR3 is TGCGCCAGCAGCTTGGCTATTAGAGCGGGAAAGCAGTTCTTC. It specifies CASSLAIRAGKQFF.

This clone was observed a handful of times. The genes are TRBV6-6 and TRBJ1-1; D is undetermined. This CDR3 spans 13 amino acids. V shed 5 bases and J shed 9 bases, with 16 bases lying between them. Germline-derived CDR1 and CDR2 are MNHNY and SVGAGI (reference sequence). CDR3 sequence (DNA): TGTGCCAGCAGTCCCCGACACCTAACCCAAGCTTTCTTT. As protein: CASSPRHLTQAFF.

The rearrangement uses TRBV5-3 and TRBJ1-5, with D unresolved. TRBV5-3 is an ORF, and what it does is uncertain. Between the trimmed V and J ends, which lost 0 bases and 5 bases, there was a span of 15 bases. This CDR3 contains 16 residues. This CDR3 is CARSLVCLWVDQPQHF. CDR3 DNA sequence: TGTGCCAGAAGCTTGGTCTGTTTGTGGGTAGATCAGCCCCAGCATTTT.

For the CDR3, the DNA is TGCGCCAGCAGCCCCTATGCGGAGGGAATAGGGGAGCTGTTTTTT. Translating gives CASSPYAEGIGELFF. The genes are TRBV4-1 and TRBJ2-2, with a tentative D call TRBD2 (6 bases). In germline, CDR1 is MGHRA, CDR2 YSYEKL. Trimming took off 4 bases at V and 8 bases at J, with 17 bases between the two ends. The CDR3 contains 15 residues.

This chain links TRBV6-4 with TRBJ1-2; no firm D call. Per germline, CDR1 MRHNA and CDR2 SNTAGT. V was shortened by 2 bases and J by 5 bases, with 12 bases between the two germline ends. CDR3 length: 14 residues. This CDR3 reads CASSDRARGYGYTF. CDR3 coding DNA: TGTGCCAGCAGTGACAGGGCCCGAGGGTATGGCTACACCTTC.

The gene calls are TRBV6-5 and TRBJ1-3; D is perhaps TRBD1 (6 bases). Germline CDR1 MNHEY, CDR2 SVGAGI. Trimming stripped 6 bases from V and 0 bases from J, with 12 bases between. The CDR3 consists of 15 residues. CDR3 residues: CASSRDMGSGNTIYF. The CDR3 coding sequence is TGTGCCAGCAGCAGGGACATGGGCTCTGGAAACACCATATATTTT.

The chain links TRBV5-1 to TRBJ1-2; TRBD1 aligns across 8 bases. Germline assignment: CDR1 SGHRS and CDR2 YFSETQ. V was pared by 4 bases and J by 3 bases, with 5 bases of the junction left unmatched. This CDR3 region has 14 residues. The CDR3 protein is CASSTTGEDYGYTF. DNA for the CDR3: TGCGCCAGCAGCACGACAGGGGAGGACTATGGCTACACCTTC.

The chain links TRBV7-5 to TRBJ1-2; the D segment call TRBD1 is taken from the table without a DNA check. TRBV7-5 is recorded as a pseudogene. The CDR3 has 15 residues. In DNA, the CDR3 is TGTGCCAGAAGCAGAATCCGGGACAGGGGCCGTGGCTACACCTTC. Translation: CARSRIRDRGRGYTF.

The chain links TRBV30 to TRBJ2-7; no reliable D call. Germline V gene lookup returns CDR1 GTSNPN and CDR2 SVGIG (reference sequence). This CDR3 has 13 amino acids. Trimming shortened V by 0 bases and J by 2 bases, and 8 bases separated the two germline ends. DNA for the CDR3: TGTGCCTGGAGTGTACAGCTGACCTACGAGCAGTACTTC. Translating gives CAWSVQLTYEQYF.

The rearrangement links TRBV30 to TRBJ2-7; D is undetermined. The CDR3 sequence is 11 residues long. The germline CDR1 and CDR2 sequences are GTSNPN and SVGIG (reference sequence). V was clipped by 3 bases and J by 1 base, with 4 bases between them. The CDR3 nucleotides are TGTGCCTGGAGCAGATCCTACGAGCAGTACTTC. This codes for CAWSRSYEQYF.

The J gene is TRBJ2-7, the V gene TRBV7-9; the D gene is possibly TRBD2 (5 bases). The CDR3 is 15 amino acids. Germline V lookup: CDR1 SEHNR, CDR2 FQNEAQ (reference sequence). V was pared by 0 bases and J by 4 bases, with 13 bases between. The CDR3: CASSLAPGERYEQYF. CDR3 nucleotide sequence: TGTGCCAGCAGCTTAGCGCCGGGTGAGCGGTACGAGCAGTACTTC.

This clone appeared a single time. J is TRBJ2-1 and V is TRBV9, with TRBD2 matching 8 bases. Germline assignment: CDR1 SGDLS and CDR2 YYNGEE. This CDR3 has 15 residues. V was clipped by 4 bases and J by 10 bases; unmatched bases: 13. The CDR3 DNA reads TGTGCCAGCAGCTTTAGCGGGACGCCCGTGAGAGAGCAGTTCTTC. Residues: CASSFSGTPVREQFF.

In its sample, this clone was seen a few times. V gene TRBV7-2 combines with J gene TRBJ2-1; a weak D match, TRBD1 (5 bases). The CDR3 consists of 16 residues. V dropped 5 bases and J dropped 4 bases, with 18 bases sitting between them. Germline V gene sequence: CDR1 SGHTA, CDR2 FQGNSA. CDR3 protein: CASSRTTRVSYNEQFF. The CDR3 coding sequence is TGTGCCAGCAGCCGGACAACCAGGGTGTCTTACAATGAGCAGTTCTTC.

V is TRBV7-2 and J is TRBJ1-5, with a possible D match to TRBD1 (6 bases). V lost 1 base and J lost 5, with 12 bases in between. The CDR3 contains 15 residues. Per germline, CDR1 SGHTA and CDR2 FQGNSA. CDR3 protein: CASSLVQGTYQPQHF. CDR3 coding DNA: TGTGCCAGCAGCTTAGTCCAGGGGACCTATCAGCCCCAGCATTTT.

This chain joins TRBV6-1 and TRBJ1-1, with 8 bases matching TRBD1. The germline V gene encodes CDR1 MNHNS and CDR2 SASEGT. V was pared by 4 bases and J by 8 bases, with 15 bases of the junction left unmatched. The CDR3 is made up of 16 amino acids. CDR3 region: CASSGGGTGYMQEAFF. DNA for the CDR3: TGTGCCAGCAGTGGTGGGGGGACAGGTTATATGCAAGAAGCTTTCTTT.

The V and J genes are TRBV10-2 and TRBJ1-2; D unresolved. Germline CDR1 WSHSY, CDR2 SAAADI. The CDR3 consists of 13 residues. Trimming took off 2 bases at V and 2 bases at J, with 6 bases between the two ends. CDR3: CASSEGTNYGYTF. CDR3 bases: TGCGCCAGCAGTGAGGGCACCAACTATGGCTACACCTTC.

A single count supports this clone. The chain joins TRBV27 to TRBJ2-1; 11 positions match TRBD2. Germline V gives CDR1 MNHEY, CDR2 SMNVEV (reference sequence). V dropped 7 bases and J dropped 3; count of bases not matched to a gene: 8. The CDR3 runs to 16 residues. CDR3 nucleotide sequence: TGTGCCAGCACCAGAACCGGGACTAGCGGCTACAATGAGCAGTTCTTC. Translating gives CASTRTGTSGYNEQFF.

The CDR3 DNA follows: TGTGCCAGCAGTACTTCCGGGACTATCTACGCCAATGAGCAGTTCTTC. Its translation is CASSTSGTIYANEQFF. This chain connects TRBV6-6 to TRBJ2-1, with 7 positions matching TRBD2. From germline, CDR1 is MNHNY and CDR2 SVGAGI (reference sequence). J was trimmed by 6 bases and V by 5 bases; bases with no gene match: 13. This CDR3 spans 16 amino acids.

The chain joins TRBV4-3 to TRBJ2-3, with D perhaps matching TRBD2 (5 bases). Germline CDR1 and CDR2: LGHNA and YSLEER. Trimming removed 4 bases at V and 6 bases at J, with 14 bases between. The CDR3 consists of 14 residues. The DNA for the CDR3 is TGCGCCAGCAGCCTGACCCGCGGGCCGGATACGCAGTATTTT. This translates into CASSLTRGPDTQYF.